This T cell receptor beta chain appears in the sequencing data of a study of cytomegalovirus exposure and HLA in healthy donors. CDR1 is SGHDT, CDR2 YYEEEE, per germline. With V trimmed by 4 bases and J by 4 bases, 14 bases remained unmatched. This CDR3 is 17 amino acids long. The primer mix had 60 Vbeta and 13 Jbeta primers. Produced via immunoSEQ multiplex PCR; TCRdb's table is partial and in-frame only. Of some 140,000 clones detected, about four fifths appear once; the ten largest clones hold about 1%. The receptor's source is a male donor in good health and CMV-seronegative. The sequenced sample was PBMCs. The J gene is TRBJ1-2, the V gene TRBV5-6, with 9 bases that match TRBD1. Here the CDR3 DNA reads TGTGCCAGCAGCCTAAACCCACAGGGGGCGCGGGTCTATGGCTACACCTTC. This codes for CASSLNPQGARVYGYTF.